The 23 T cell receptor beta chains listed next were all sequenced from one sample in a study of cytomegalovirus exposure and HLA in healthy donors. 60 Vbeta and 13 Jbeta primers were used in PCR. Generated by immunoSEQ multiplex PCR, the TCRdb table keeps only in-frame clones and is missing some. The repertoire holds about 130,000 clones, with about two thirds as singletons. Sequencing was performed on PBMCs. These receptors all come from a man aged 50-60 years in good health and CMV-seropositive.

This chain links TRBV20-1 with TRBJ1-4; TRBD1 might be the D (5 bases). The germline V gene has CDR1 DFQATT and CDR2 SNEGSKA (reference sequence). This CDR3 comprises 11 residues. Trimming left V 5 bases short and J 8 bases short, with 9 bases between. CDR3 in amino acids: CSAGAREKLFF. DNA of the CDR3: TGCAGTGCTGGGGCAAGGGAAAAACTGTTTTTT.

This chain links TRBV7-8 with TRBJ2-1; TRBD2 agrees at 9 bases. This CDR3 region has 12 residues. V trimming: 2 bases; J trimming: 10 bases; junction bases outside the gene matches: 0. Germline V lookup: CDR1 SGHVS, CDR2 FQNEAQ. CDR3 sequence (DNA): TGTGCCAGCAGCTTAAGCGGGAGGGAGCAGTTCTTC. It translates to CASSLSGREQFF.

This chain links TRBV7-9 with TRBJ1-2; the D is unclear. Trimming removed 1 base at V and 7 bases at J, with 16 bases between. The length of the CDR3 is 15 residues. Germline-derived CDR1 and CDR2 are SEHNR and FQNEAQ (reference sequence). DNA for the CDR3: TGTGCCAGCAGCTTAGACTTGACTCACCCGGGTGGCTACACCTTC. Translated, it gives CASSLDLTHPGGYTF. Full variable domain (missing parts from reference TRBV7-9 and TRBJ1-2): DTGVSQNPRHKITKRGQNVTFRCDPISEHNRLYWYRQTLGQGPEFLTYFQNEAQLEKSRLLSDRFSAERPKGSFSTLEIQRTEQGDSAMYLCASSLDLTHPGGYTFGSGTRLTVV.

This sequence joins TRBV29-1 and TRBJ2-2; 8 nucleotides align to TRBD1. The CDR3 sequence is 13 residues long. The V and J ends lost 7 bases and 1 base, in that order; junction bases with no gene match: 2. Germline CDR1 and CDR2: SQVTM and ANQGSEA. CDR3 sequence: CSGGQGNTGELFF. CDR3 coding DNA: TGCAGCGGAGGACAGGGGAACACCGGGGAGCTGTTTTTT.

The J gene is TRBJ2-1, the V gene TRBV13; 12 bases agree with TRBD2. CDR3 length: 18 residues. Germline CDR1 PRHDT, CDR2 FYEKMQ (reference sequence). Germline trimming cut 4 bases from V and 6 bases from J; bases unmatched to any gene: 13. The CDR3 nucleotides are TGTGCCAGCAGCTCTGAGGCGCTAGCGGGAGGGCCTCTCAATGAGCAGTTCTTC. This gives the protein CASSSEALAGGPLNEQFF.

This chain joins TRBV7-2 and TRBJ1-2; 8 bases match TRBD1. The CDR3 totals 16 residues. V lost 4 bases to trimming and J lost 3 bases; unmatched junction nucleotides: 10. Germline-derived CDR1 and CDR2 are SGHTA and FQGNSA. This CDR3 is CASSSYRGSIDYGYTF. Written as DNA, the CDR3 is TGTGCCAGCAGCTCTTACAGGGGGAGTATCGACTATGGCTACACCTTC.

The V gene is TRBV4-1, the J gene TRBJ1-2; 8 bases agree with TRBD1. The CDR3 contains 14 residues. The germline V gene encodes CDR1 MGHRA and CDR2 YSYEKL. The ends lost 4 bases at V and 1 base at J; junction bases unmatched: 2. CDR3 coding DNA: TGCGCCAGCAGCCCCGGACAGGGTAACTATGGCTACACCTTC. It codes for CASSPGQGNYGYTF.

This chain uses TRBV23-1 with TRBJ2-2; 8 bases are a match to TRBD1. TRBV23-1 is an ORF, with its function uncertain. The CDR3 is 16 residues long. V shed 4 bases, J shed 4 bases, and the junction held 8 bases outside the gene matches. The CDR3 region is CASSPSGTGPTGELFF. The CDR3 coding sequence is TGCGCCAGCAGTCCCTCCGGGACAGGCCCCACCGGGGAGCTGTTTTTT.

The CDR3 DNA follows: TGTGCCAGCAGGGGACAGGGATTTACCTACGAGCAGTACTTC. Translated, it gives CASRGQGFTYEQYF. This chain connects TRBV2 to TRBJ2-7, with 9 bases matching TRBD1. The CDR3 runs to 14 residues. Germline V gene lookup returns CDR1 SNHLY and CDR2 FYNNEI. The J segment lost 2 bases and the V segment lost 6 bases, leaving 5 bases of the junction unmatched.

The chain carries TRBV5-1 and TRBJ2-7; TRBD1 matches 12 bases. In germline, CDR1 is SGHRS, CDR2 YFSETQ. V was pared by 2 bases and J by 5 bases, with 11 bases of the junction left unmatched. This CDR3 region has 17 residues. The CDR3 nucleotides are TGCGCCAGCAGCTTTGTGGGAGGCGGGACAGGGGGCAACGAGCAGTACTTC. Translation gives CASSFVGGGTGGNEQYF.

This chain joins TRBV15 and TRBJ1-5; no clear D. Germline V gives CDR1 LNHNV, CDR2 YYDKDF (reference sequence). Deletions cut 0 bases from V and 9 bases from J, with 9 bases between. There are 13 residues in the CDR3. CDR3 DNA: TGTGCCACCAGCAGAGATCAACGGGTGCCCCAGCATTTT. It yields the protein CATSRDQRVPQHF.

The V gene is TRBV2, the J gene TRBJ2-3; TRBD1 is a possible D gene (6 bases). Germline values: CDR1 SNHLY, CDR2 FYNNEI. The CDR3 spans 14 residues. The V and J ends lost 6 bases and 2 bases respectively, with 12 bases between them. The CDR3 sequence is CASSPQGYTDTQYF. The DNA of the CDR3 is TGTGCCAGCAGCCCACAGGGCTACACAGATACGCAGTATTTT.

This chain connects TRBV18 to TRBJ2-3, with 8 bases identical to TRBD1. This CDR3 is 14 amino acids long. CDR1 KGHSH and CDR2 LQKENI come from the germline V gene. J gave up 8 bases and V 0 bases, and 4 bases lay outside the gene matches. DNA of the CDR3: TGTGCCAGCTCACCACCGGACAGGGTTGGTACGCAGTATTTT. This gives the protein CASSPPDRVGTQYF.

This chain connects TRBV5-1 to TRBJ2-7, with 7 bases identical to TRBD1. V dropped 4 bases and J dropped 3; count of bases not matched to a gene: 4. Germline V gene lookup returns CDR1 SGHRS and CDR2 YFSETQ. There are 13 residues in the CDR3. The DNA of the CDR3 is TGCGCCAGCAGCGCGGACAGGTTCTACGAGCAGTACTTC. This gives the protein CASSADRFYEQYF.

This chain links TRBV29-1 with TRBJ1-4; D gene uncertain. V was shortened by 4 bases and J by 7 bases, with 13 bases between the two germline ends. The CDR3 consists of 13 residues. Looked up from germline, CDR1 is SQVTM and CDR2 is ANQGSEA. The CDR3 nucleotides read TGCAGCGTTGGTACCGGGATCGTTGAAAAACTGTTTTTT. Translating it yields CSVGTGIVEKLFF.

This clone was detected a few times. CDR3 DNA: TGCGCCAGCAGCTTGCAATCCAGGGAGGAGGAGACCCAGTACTTC. It yields the protein CASSLQSREEETQYF. The chain links TRBV5-1 to TRBJ2-5, with D possibly matching TRBD2 (6 bases). The CDR3 totals 15 residues. The germline V and J ends were trimmed by 1 base and 5 bases, with 15 bases remaining between them. CDR1 and CDR2 from the germline V gene are SGHRS and YFSETQ.

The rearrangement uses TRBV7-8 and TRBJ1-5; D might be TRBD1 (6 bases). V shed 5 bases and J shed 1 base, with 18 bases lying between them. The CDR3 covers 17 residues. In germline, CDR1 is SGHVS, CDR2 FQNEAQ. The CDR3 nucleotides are TGTGCCAGCAGCCTAGGGGGAGGGTCTGGGAGCAATCAGCCCCAGCATTTT. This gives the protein CASSLGGGSGSNQPQHF.

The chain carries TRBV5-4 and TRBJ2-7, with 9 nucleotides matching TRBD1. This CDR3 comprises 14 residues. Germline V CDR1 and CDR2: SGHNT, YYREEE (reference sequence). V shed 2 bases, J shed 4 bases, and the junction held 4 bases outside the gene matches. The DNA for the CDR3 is TGTGCCAGCAGCTTCACAGGGGGCGGGTACGAGCAGTACTTC. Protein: CASSFTGGGYEQYF.

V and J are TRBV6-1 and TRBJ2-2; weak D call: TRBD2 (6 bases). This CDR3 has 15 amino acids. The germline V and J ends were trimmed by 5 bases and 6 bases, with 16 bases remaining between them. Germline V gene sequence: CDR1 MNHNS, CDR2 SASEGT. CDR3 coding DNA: TGTGCCAGCAGTCGTACTCGCGGGGACGCCGGGGAGCTGTTTTTT. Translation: CASSRTRGDAGELFF.

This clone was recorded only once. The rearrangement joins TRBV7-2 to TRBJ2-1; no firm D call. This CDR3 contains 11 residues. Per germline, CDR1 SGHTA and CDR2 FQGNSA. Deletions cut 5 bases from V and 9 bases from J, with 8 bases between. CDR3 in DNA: TGTGCCAGCAGCCCCCTGCGTGAGCAGTTCTTC. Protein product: CASSPLREQFF.

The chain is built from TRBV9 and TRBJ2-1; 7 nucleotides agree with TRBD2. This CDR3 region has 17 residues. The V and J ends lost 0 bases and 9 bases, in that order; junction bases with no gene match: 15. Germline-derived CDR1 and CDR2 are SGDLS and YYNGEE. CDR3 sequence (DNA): TGTGCCAGCAGCGTAGCCTCGGGGGGTGGCCGACGGGCTGAGCAGTTCTTC. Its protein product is CASSVASGGGRRAEQFF.

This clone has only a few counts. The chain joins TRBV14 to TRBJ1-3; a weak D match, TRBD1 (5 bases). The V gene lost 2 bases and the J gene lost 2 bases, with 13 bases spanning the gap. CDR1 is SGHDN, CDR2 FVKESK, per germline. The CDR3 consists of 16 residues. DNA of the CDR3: TGTGCCAGCAGCCAACGTAGGACACTCGCTGGAAACACCATATATTTT. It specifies CASSQRRTLAGNTIYF. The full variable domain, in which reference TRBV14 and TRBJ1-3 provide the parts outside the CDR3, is EAGVTQFPSHSVIEKGQTVTLRCDPISGHDNLYWYRRVMGKEIKFLLHFVKESKQDESGMPNNRFLAERTGGTYSTLKVQPAELEDSGVYFCASSQRRTLAGNTIYFGEGSWLTVV.

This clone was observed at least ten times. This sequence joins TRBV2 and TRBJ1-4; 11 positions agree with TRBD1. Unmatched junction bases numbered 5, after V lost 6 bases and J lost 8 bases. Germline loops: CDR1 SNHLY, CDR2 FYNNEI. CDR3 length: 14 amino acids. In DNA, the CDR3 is TGTGCCAGCAGGAGGGGACAGGGGGAAGAAAAACTGTTTTTT. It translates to CASRRGQGEEKLFF.